This T cell receptor (beta chain) is from a study of Ad26.COV2.S vaccination and SARS-CoV-2 variants. Across the whole study: It was the COV1001 Ad26.COV2.S trial arm that included the donor. Once, or twice with 56 days between doses, Ad26.COV2.S was given intramuscularly.

CDR1 is LNHDA, CDR2 SQIVND, per germline (reference sequence). The CDR3 is 13 amino acids. Trimming pared 1 base from V and 0 bases from J, leaving 4 bases between. Profiled with immunoSEQ multiplex PCR; TCRdb holds only in-frame clones, not every one. In the table there are more than 300,000 clones, 86% of which are singletons. Overall study results and limits: Vaccine and placebo groups showed comparable non-spike TCR breadth.

Treatment in this sample: roughly 18 received Ad26.COV2.S at low or high dose, single or two shots; about 5 received placebo; per-sample allocation not given. Sampling was performed 63 days after the first vaccine or placebo injection. Donor was an adult aged 18-55 years in Boston. On this clone itself: What it recognizes is unknown.

The receptor was derived from a person aged 18 to 59 who received the Ad26.COV2.S COVID-19 vaccine or a placebo. This chain joins TRBV19 and TRBJ2-7; D remains ambiguous. The sample in question was peripheral blood, obtained in a trial of Ad26.COV2.S vaccine versus placebo. This CDR3 is CASSIGYSYEQYF. As DNA, the CDR3 is TGTGCCAGTAGTATAGGATACTCCTACGAGCAGTACTTC.